This T cell receptor (beta chain) was sequenced during a study of shared clonotypes between healthy human individuals. Libraries were prepared by immunoSEQ multiplex PCR; TCRdb keeps only in-frame clonotypes and omits some of them. The sample comprises 1 million to 1.2 million clones, approximately 80% of which are singletons, and roughly 0.9% rests with the top ten. Every one of the donors was a Caucasian adult that lived in Nashville, Tennessee. Sequencing used memory CD4+ T cells from PBMCs. Subset given: CD45RA-negative fraction. This TCR was recovered from a man younger than 30 in good health. Some clones in this sample may be carry-over from other donors' samples.

This chain's CDR3 is CASRLIGTPSSYTF. CDR3 nucleotide sequence: TGTGCCAGCAGATTGATTGGGACCCCCTCAAGCTACACCTTC. V gene TRBV6-6 combines with J gene TRBJ1-2; TRBD1 is a possible D gene (5 bases). V lost 6 bases and J 9 bases, leaving 20 bases between the germline ends. Germline V gene sequence: CDR1 MNHNY, CDR2 SVGAGI (reference sequence). The CDR3 contains 14 residues.